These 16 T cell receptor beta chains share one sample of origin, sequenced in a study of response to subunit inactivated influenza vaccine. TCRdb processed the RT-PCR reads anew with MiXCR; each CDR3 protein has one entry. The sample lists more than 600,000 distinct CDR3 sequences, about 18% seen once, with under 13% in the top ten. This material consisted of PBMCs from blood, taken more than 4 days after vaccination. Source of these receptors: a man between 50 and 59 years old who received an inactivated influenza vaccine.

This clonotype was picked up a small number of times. CDR3 coding DNA: TGCGCCAGCAGCACGGGAGAAAATGAAAAACTGTTTTTT. Translated, it gives CASSTGENEKLFF. The chain employs TRBV5-1 and TRBJ1-4; D unresolved. The CDR3 sequence is 13 residues long. Germline V gene sequence: CDR1 SGHRS, CDR2 YFSETQ. The V end lost 4 bases, the J end lost 5 bases, and 9 bases lay between the germline ends.

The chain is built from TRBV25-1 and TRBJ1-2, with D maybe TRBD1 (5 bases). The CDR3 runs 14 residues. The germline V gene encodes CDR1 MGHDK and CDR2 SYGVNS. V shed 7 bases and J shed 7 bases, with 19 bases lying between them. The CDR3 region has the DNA TGTGCCAGCACTGGGGGGGAAGAGGAGTCTGGCTACACCTTC. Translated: CASTGGEEESGYTF.

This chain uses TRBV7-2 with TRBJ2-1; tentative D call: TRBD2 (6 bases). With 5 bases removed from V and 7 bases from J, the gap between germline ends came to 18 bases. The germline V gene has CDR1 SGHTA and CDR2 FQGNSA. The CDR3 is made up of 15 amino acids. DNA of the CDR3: TGTGCCAGCAGCCCCCGACTAGTCAGTAGGAATGAGCAGTTCTTC. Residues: CASSPRLVSRNEQFF. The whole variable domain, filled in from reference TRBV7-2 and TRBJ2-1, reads GAGVSQSPSNKVTEKGKDVELRCDPISGHTALYWYRQSLGQGLEFLIYFQGNSAPDKSGLPSDRFSAERTGGSVSTLTIQRTQQEDSAVYLCASSPRLVSRNEQFFGPGTRLTVL.

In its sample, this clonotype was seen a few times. CDR3 region: CASSLRTAQSGYTF. The CDR3 DNA reads TGCGCCAGCAGCTTAAGGACGGCCCAGAGTGGCTACACCTTC. This rearrangement joins TRBV5-1 to TRBJ1-2; D remains unclear. V was clipped by 2 bases and J by 7 bases, with 15 bases between them. Per germline, CDR1 SGHRS and CDR2 YFSETQ. This CDR3 spans 14 amino acids.

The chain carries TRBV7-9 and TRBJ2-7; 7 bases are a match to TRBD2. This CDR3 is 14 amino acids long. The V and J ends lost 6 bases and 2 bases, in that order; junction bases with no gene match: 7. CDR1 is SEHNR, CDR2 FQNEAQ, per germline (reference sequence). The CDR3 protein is CASSPEAGAYEQYF. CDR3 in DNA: TGTGCCAGCAGTCCGGAGGCGGGAGCCTACGAGCAGTACTTC.

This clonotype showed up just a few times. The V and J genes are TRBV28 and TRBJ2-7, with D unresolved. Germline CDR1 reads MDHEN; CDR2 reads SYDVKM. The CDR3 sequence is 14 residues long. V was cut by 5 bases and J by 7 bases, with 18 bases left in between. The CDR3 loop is CASSPRLHSWEQYF. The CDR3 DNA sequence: TGTGCCAGCAGTCCGCGGCTTCACTCGTGGGAGCAGTACTTC.

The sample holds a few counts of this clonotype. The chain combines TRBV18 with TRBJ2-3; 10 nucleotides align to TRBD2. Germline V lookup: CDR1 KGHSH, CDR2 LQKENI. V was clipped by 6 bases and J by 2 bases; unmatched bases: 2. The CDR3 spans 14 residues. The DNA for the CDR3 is TGTGCCAGCTCCGGACTAGCGGACACAGATACGCAGTATTTT. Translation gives CASSGLADTDTQYF.

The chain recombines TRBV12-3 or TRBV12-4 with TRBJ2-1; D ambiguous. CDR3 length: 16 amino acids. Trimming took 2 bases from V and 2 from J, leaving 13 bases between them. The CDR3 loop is CASSLTSLPTYNEQFF. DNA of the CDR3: TGTGCCAGCAGTTTAACTTCCCTGCCCACCTACAATGAGCAGTTCTTC.

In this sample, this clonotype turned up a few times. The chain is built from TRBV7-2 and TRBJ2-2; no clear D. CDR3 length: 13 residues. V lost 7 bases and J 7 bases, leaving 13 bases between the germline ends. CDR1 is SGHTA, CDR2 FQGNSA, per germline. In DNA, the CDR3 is TGTGCCAGCACCGCCACGTCAGGCGGGGAGCTGTTTTTT. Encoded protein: CASTATSGGELFF. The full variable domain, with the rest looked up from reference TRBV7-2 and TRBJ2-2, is GAGVSQSPSNKVTEKGKDVELRCDPISGHTALYWYRQSLGQGLEFLIYFQGNSAPDKSGLPSDRFSAERTGGSVSTLTIQRTQQEDSAVYLCASTATSGGELFFGEGSRLTVL.

The CDR3 DNA sequence: TGTGCCAGCAGCCTGGACAGGTCCGATGAGCAGTTCTTC. It yields the protein CASSLDRSDEQFF. The genes are TRBV5-6 and TRBJ2-1; 7 bases are shared with TRBD1. CDR1 and CDR2 from the germline V gene are SGHDT and YYEEEE. The trim removed 4 bases at V and 8 bases at J, leaving 6 bases unmatched. This CDR3 is 13 amino acids long. Full variable domain (remainder filled in from reference TRBV5-6 and TRBJ2-1): DAGVTQSPTHLIKTRGQQVTLRCSPKSGHDTVSWYQQALGQGPQFIFQYYEEEERQRGNFPDRFSGHQFPNYSSELNVNALLLGDSALYLCASSLDRSDEQFFGPGTRLTVL.

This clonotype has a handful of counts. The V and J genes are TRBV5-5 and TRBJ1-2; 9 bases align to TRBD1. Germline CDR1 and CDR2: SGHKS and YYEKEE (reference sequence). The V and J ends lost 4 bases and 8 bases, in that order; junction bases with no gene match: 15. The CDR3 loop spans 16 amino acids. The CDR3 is CASSLIAQDRGGGYTF. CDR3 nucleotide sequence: TGTGCCAGCAGCCTTATTGCGCAGGACAGGGGCGGCGGCTACACCTTC.

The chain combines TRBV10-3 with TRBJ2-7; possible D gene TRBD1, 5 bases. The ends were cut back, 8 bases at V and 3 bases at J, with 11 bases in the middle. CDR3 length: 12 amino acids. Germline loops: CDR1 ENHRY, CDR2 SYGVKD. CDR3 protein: CAIAPDSYEQYF. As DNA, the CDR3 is TGTGCCATCGCCCCCGACAGCTACGAGCAGTACTTC.

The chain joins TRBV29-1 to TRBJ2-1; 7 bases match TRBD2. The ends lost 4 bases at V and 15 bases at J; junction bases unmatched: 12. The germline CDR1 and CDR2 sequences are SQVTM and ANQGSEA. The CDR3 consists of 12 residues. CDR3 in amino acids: CSVVGDYQSMFF. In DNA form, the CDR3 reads TGCAGCGTTGTAGGGGACTACCAATCTATGTTCTTC.

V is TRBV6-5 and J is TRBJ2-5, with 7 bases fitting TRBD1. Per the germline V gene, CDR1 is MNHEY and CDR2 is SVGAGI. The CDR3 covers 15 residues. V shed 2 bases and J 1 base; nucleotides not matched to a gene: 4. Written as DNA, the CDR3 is TGTGCCAGCAGTTACCCGGGACAGTTCCAAGAGACCCAGTACTTC. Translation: CASSYPGQFQETQYF.

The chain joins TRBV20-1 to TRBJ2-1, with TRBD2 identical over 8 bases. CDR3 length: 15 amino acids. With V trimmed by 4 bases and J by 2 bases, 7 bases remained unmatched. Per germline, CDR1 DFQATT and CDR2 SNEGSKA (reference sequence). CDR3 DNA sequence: TGCAGTGCTACTTTTAGCGGGACCACCTACAATGAGCAGTTCTTC. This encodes CSATFSGTTYNEQFF.

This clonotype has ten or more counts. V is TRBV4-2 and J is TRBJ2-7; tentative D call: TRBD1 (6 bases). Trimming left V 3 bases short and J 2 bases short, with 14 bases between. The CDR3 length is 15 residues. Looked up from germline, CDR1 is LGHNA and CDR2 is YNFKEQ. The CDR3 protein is CASSQLVGQAYEQYF. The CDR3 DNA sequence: TGTGCCAGCAGCCAGCTAGTGGGACAAGCCTACGAGCAGTACTTC.